Listed below are T cell receptor beta chains from one sample, sequenced in a study of T cells and Merkel cell carcinoma outcomes. Data came from immunoSEQ multiplex PCR; TCRdb stores just in-frame clones and leaves some out. This table has about 19,000 clones, approximately 80% appearing once. Specimen: tumor tissue from Merkel cell carcinoma. The source of these receptors is a human donor with Merkel cell carcinoma. Both conserved end residues are part of each CDR3. A D gene is named only where the DNA matches it firmly. Expanded clones get a size class; other rows say once, few or many, or leave the size out.

j_gene | v_gene | d_gene | abundance | CDR3nt | CDR3aa
TRBJ2-1 | TRBV5-1 | NA | NA | TGCGCCAGCAGCTGGCTCCGGCGACGCGGCGACGGTGAGCAGTTCTTC | CASSWLRRRGDGEQFF
TRBJ1-4 | TRBV12-5 | NA | NA | TGTGCTAGTGGTCTTAATCGACAGGTGGCGCGTGAAAAACTGTTTTTT | CASGLNRQVAREKLFF
TRBJ1-1 | TRBV5-5 | NA | NA | TGTGCCAGCAGCTTATTTATAGGGCTAGCTTTCTTT | CASSLFIGLAFF
TRBJ1-1 | TRBV28 | NA | few | TGTGCCAGCAGTCCGCTGGGAGCGGGAGGAACTGAAGCTTTCTTT | CASSPLGAGGTEAFF
TRBJ1-1 | TRBV5-1 | NA | NA | TGCGCCAGCAGCCGCTGGGACGGCACTGAAGCTTTCTTT | CASSRWDGTEAFF
TRBJ2-2 | TRBV6-1 | TRBD2 | NA | TGTGCCAGCAGGGGACTATCGAACACCGGGGAGCTGTTTTTT | CASRGLSNTGELFF
TRBJ1-2 | TRBV6-1 | NA | once | TGTGCCAGCAGTGGTGGGGCCCATCCCGATGGCTACACCTTC | CASSGGAHPDGYTF
TRBJ1-5 | TRBV2 | TRBD1 | few | TGTGCCAGCAGTGAACAGACCCAGGGGGGACAGCCCCAGCATTTT | CASSEQTQGGQPQHF
TRBJ1-4 | TRBV11-2 | NA | NA | TGTGCCACTCGGGGCCTTCGGGCTGAAAAACTGTTTTTT | CATRGLRAEKLFF
TRBJ1-2 | TRBV28 | NA | once | TGTGCCAGCAGTTTTGCGGCGAGACAGTTCTATGGCTACACCTTC | CASSFAARQFYGYTF
TRBJ2-7 | TRBV15 | NA | NA | TGTGCCACCAGCCCCGACAGGACTACGGGCGAGCAGTACTTC | CATSPDRTTGEQYF
TRBJ2-3 | TRBV7-6 | NA | NA | TGTGCCAGCAGCTTAGGCCTAGATAGGGCAGATACGCAGTATTTT | CASSLGLDRADTQYF
TRBJ1-1 | TRBV28 | NA | NA | TGTGCCAGCAGTTTTATCCCCGGGACGGGATTCACTGAAGCTTTCTTT | CASSFIPGTGFTEAFF
TRBJ2-3 | TRBV4-1 | NA | NA | TGCGCCAGCAGCGGCCTTCTGCCGGATACGCAGTATTTT | CASSGLLPDTQYF
TRBJ1-2 | TRBV30 | NA | NA | TGTGCCTGCCTAAAGGGCTACTATGGCTACACCTTC | CACLKGYYGYTF
TRBJ2-4 | TRBV21-1 | NA | NA | TGTGCCAGCCTCAGACCCGTCACAGGGTCCAAAAACATTCAGTACTTC | CASLRPVTGSKNIQYF
TRBJ2-7 | TRBV6-5 | TRBD2 | NA | TGTGCCAGCAGTTACGGGTCCCCGGGCGGGGGGTACGAGCAGTACTTC | CASSYGSPGGGYEQYF
TRBJ1-1 | TRBV18 | NA | NA | TGTGCCAGCTCACGTCTCACTGAGGGCACTGAAGCTTTCTTT | CASSRLTEGTEAFF
TRBJ1-1 | TRBV19 | TRBD1 | NA | TGTGCCAGTAGTATAAAGACAGGGGGACTGAACACTGAAGCTTTCTTT | CASSIKTGGLNTEAFF
TRBJ2-1 | TRBV6-1 | NA | NA | TGTGCCAGCAGTGCCCAGGTTGACAATGAGCAGTTCTTC | CASSAQVDNEQFF
TRBJ1-1 | TRBV10-3 | NA | NA | TGTGCCATCAGTGAGGCGGTTGGCACTGAAGCTTTCTTT | CAISEAVGTEAFF
TRBJ1-3 | TRBV28 | NA | once | TGTGCCAGCAATGCAGGGATGAGCTCTGGAAACACCATATATTTT | CASNAGMSSGNTIYF
TRBJ1-2 | TRBV7-9 | NA | NA | TGTGCCAGCAGCTCGTACTGGGGTCTGGGCTACACCTTC | CASSSYWGLGYTF
TRBJ2-4 | TRBV29-1 | NA | NA | TGCAGCGTTGTCCCTGCTGCGAGAAACATTCAGTACTTC | CSVVPAARNIQYF
TRBJ1-2 | TRBV2 | NA | NA | TGTGCCAGCAGACTGTATCCGATGATGGTTTTTGCCAGGCATGGCTACACCTTC | CASRLYPMMVFARHGYTF
TRBJ2-3 | TRBV9 | NA | few | TGTGCCAGCAGCTCTCAGGGCACAGATACGCAGTATTTT | CASSSQGTDTQYF
TRBJ1-1 | TRBV9 | NA | NA | TGTGCCAGCAGCGTCGAGGGCTACACTGAAGCTTTCTTT | CASSVEGYTEAFF
TRBJ2-1 | TRBV4-2 | NA | NA | TGTGCCAGCAGCCAAGGGAGGAGGTCGGGGCAGTTCTTC | CASSQGRRSGQFF
TRBJ2-1 | TRBV9 | NA | NA | TGTGCCAGCAGCGGTGCCGGGGGACTCCTAGGATACAATGAGCAGTTCTTC | CASSGAGGLLGYNEQFF
TRBJ1-1 | TRBV30 | NA | NA | TGTGCCTGGAGGGGATTCAGGGACACTGAAGCTTTCTTT | CAWRGFRDTEAFF
TRBJ2-3 | TRBV6-5 | NA | NA | TGTGCCAGCAGTTACTCGCAGATAGTTACAGATACGCAGTATTTT | CASSYSQIVTDTQYF